This T cell receptor (beta chain) emerged from a study of shared clonotypes between healthy human individuals. Study-wide results and caveats: Sharing across four donors was highest in naive CD4 (approximately 5%) and lowest in memory CD8 (roughly 0.4%).

Replicate PCRs for sorted subsets used around 200 ng DNA; this equaled 25,000 to 35,000 T cell genomes. The table came from immunoSEQ multiplex PCR; TCRdb's copy has only in-frame clones and leaves some out. The repertoire holds about 2 million clones, with roughly 95% as singletons. The CDR3 totals 12 residues. CDR1 is WNHNN, CDR2 SYGVQD, per germline (reference sequence). Trimming took 2 bases from V and 9 from J, leaving 8 bases between them. Points on this clone: Its antigen is not known.

Donors comprised only Caucasian adults living in Nashville, Tennessee. A CD45RA+ naive subset and a CD45RA-negative memory subset were split from CD4+ cells. The specimen sequenced was naive CD4+ T cells sorted from blood. Subset of the sample: CD45RA+ positively selected. The clonotype was recovered from a man in his late teens or twenties in good health. This chain uses TRBV10-1 with TRBJ2-1; D call uncertain. CDR3 residues: CASSEILGEQFF. The CDR3 DNA reads TGCGCCAGCAGTGAGATCCTGGGTGAGCAGTTCTTC.